This TCR beta chain is from a study of human T cells and chemical hapten exposure. Germline loops: CDR1 ENHRY, CDR2 SYGVKD. This CDR3 comprises 12 residues. After removal of 8 bases from V and 5 bases from J, the junction contained 3 bases not matched to a gene. Study-level findings and limits: Significantly more large CDR3 similarity clusters were formed by expanded TCRs than by controls.

MiXCR was run by TCRdb on the RACE reads, yielding one entry per CDR3 protein. The table shows some 400,000 distinct CDR3 sequences, with roughly 5% occurring only once. Stated time point: patch test 1, 2 weeks after DPC sensitization. Regarding treatment: therapeutic diphenylcyclopropenone sensitization with weekly scalp DPC. Many counts were recorded for this clonotype. Its antigen is unknown. This clonotype was sampled from a woman between 45 and 65 years old with alopecia areata. Some clones in this sample may be carry-over from other donors' samples. The sequencing here drew on whole blood, taken in connection with sensitization to the hapten diphenylcyclopropenone (DPC). The J gene is TRBJ2-7, the V gene TRBV10-3; 10 bases are a match to TRBD1. In nucleotides, the CDR3 is TGTGCCATCGGGACAGGGGAACACGAGCAGTACTTC. This gives the protein CAIGTGEHEQYF.